Each of the 18 T cell receptor beta chains below was sequenced from the same sample in a study of shared clonotypes between healthy human individuals. Method: immunoSEQ multiplex PCR; TCRdb's copy keeps in-frame clones and lacks some. The sample lists around 1.1 million clones; approximately 78% were seen once. Material: memory CD4+ T cells from PBMCs. Subset described: CD45RA-negative fraction. The receptors come from a man between 18 and 29 years old in good health. Some clones in this sample may be carry-over from other donors' samples.

This clone occurred a few times. One base away lies a much larger clone, so this may be a sequencing read error. The CDR3 is CAWDWGNQPQHF. CDR3 DNA: TGTGCCTGGGATTGGGGTAATCAGCCCCAGCATTTT. The V gene is TRBV30, the J gene TRBJ1-5; D is ambiguous. V lost 5 bases, J lost 4 bases, and 9 bases lay in between. This CDR3 has 12 amino acids. CDR1 is GTSNPN and CDR2 is SVGIG in the germline V gene (reference sequence).

The count of this clone is one. The chain employs TRBV9 and TRBJ2-3; D is unclear. V lost 4 bases and J lost 2, with 8 bases in between. This CDR3 contains 13 residues. Germline-derived CDR1 and CDR2 are SGDLS and YYNGEE. The CDR3 nucleotides are TGTGCCAGCAGCTCCACTTCCACAGATACGCAGTATTTT. It specifies CASSSTSTDTQYF.

This chain uses TRBV28 with TRBJ1-1, with D possibly TRBD1 on 5 matching bases. Germline V gives CDR1 MDHEN, CDR2 SYDVKM. The CDR3 totals 15 residues. Trimming removed 7 bases at V and 1 base at J, with 16 bases between. For the CDR3, the DNA is TGTGCCAGCACCGCGGGGGACTGGGAGAACACTGAAGCTTTCTTT. Translating it yields CASTAGDWENTEAFF.

The count of this clone is one. The J gene is TRBJ2-7, the V gene TRBV28, with 10 bases lining up with TRBD2. The V gene end was trimmed by 4 bases and the J gene end by 1 base; junction bases not matched to a gene: 19. This CDR3 is 20 amino acids long. Germline loops: CDR1 MDHEN, CDR2 SYDVKM. The CDR3 DNA reads TGTGCCAGCAGTTATATTCTATCAAACCCATCTAGCGGGAGTTCCTACGAGCAGTACTTC. As protein: CASSYILSNPSSGSSYEQYF.

J is TRBJ2-5 and V is TRBV5-4; D perhaps matches TRBD2 (5 bases). Germline V gives CDR1 SGHNT, CDR2 YYREEE (reference sequence). The CDR3 length is 15 residues. The V gene lost 3 bases and the J gene lost 6 bases, with 18 bases spanning the gap. In DNA, the CDR3 is TGTGCCAGCAGCTCAATCGGAGCGGACGGCAAGACCCAGTACTTC. Its protein product is CASSSIGADGKTQYF.

The chain recombines TRBV7-9 with TRBJ2-1; D gene unclear. CDR1 is SEHNR, CDR2 FQNEAQ, per germline (reference sequence). Deletions cut 0 bases from V and 3 bases from J, with 3 bases between. This CDR3 is built from 13 residues. The CDR3: CASSLAFYNEQFF. DNA of the CDR3: TGTGCCAGCAGCTTAGCTTTCTACAATGAGCAGTTCTTC.

The chain couples TRBV9 to TRBJ2-1; TRBD2 aligns across 9 bases. The germline V gene has CDR1 SGDLS and CDR2 YYNGEE. There are 16 residues in the CDR3. V was clipped by 4 bases and J by 5 bases; unmatched bases: 10. CDR3 in DNA: TGTGCCAGCAGCCCTCAACCTAGCGGGATAAACAATGAGCAGTTCTTC. It translates to CASSPQPSGINNEQFF. The whole variable domain, filled in from reference TRBV9 and TRBJ2-1, reads DSGVTQTPKHLITATGQRVTLRCSPRSGDLSVYWYQQSLDQGLQFLIQYYNGEERAKGNILERFSAQQFPDLHSELNLSSLELGDSALYFCASSPQPSGINNEQFFGPGTRLTVL.

This clone has only a few counts. This chain joins TRBV18 and TRBJ1-3; D is perhaps TRBD1 (5 bases). Per germline, CDR1 KGHSH and CDR2 LQKENI. The CDR3 has 17 residues. V was clipped by 3 bases and J by 0 bases, with 15 bases between them. CDR3 DNA: TGTGCCAGCTCACCTACTACGGGGCATAGCTCTGGAAACACCATATATTTT. It specifies CASSPTTGHSSGNTIYF.

The J gene is TRBJ2-1, the V gene TRBV9, with D perhaps TRBD1 (5 bases). Trimming removed 4 bases at V and 4 bases at J, with 18 bases between. The CDR3 is 16 amino acids. Germline assignment: CDR1 SGDLS and CDR2 YYNGEE. The CDR3 reads CASSPQSGLGYNEQFF. CDR3 DNA: TGTGCCAGCAGCCCTCAATCAGGGTTAGGTTACAATGAGCAGTTCTTC.

V and J are TRBV5-1 and TRBJ1-1; TRBD1 matches at 9 bases. The CDR3 contains 15 residues. With 1 base clipped from V and 2 bases from J, the junction kept 3 bases outside the gene matches. The germline gives CDR1 SGHRS, CDR2 YFSETQ. CDR3 nucleotides: TGCGCCAGCAGCTTGAGGGGACAGGGTAACACTGAAGCTTTCTTT. Its protein is CASSLRGQGNTEAFF.

This clone was recorded a few times. The gene calls are TRBV19 and TRBJ1-1; the match to TRBD1 covers 9 bases. Germline CDR1 and CDR2: LNHDA and SQIVND (reference sequence). Trimming took 4 bases from V and 4 from J; bases not matched to a gene: 7. The CDR3 spans 15 residues. Written as DNA, the CDR3 is TGTGCCAGTAGTACCCGTGCGACAGGGGGCACTGAAGCTTTCTTT. Translation: CASSTRATGGTEAFF.

As regards this clone: The sample has other DNA sequences that encode this CDR3 too. The CDR3 bases are TGTGCCAGCAGCTTAGTAGGGTCTGCTGAAGCTTTCTTT. Translating gives CASSLVGSAEAFF. The chain uses TRBV7-2 and TRBJ1-1; D is ambiguous. Deletions cut 1 base from V and 6 bases from J, with 9 bases between. CDR3 length: 13 residues. CDR1 and CDR2 (germline): SGHTA, FQGNSA. Using reference TRBV7-2 and TRBJ1-1 for the parts outside the CDR3, the full variable domain is GAGVSQSPSNKVTEKGKDVELRCDPISGHTALYWYRQSLGQGLEFLIYFQGNSAPDKSGLPSDRFSAERTGGSVSTLTIQRTQQEDSAVYLCASSLVGSAEAFFGQGTRLTVV.

The chain is built from TRBV6-1 and TRBJ2-3; a possible D gene is TRBD2 (6 bases). Trimming cost V 3 bases and J 0 bases, with 16 bases left between them. This CDR3 is built from 17 residues. Germline CDR1 is MNHNS and CDR2 is SASEGT. CDR3 region: CASSEPELAVSTDTQYF. The CDR3 nucleotides are TGTGCCAGCAGTGAGCCTGAACTAGCAGTTAGCACAGATACGCAGTATTTT.

This clone was counted a single time. In DNA, the CDR3 is TGTGCCAGCGGAGGGGCTCAGCCCCAGCATTTT. It encodes CASGGAQPQHF. The gene calls are TRBV6-5 and TRBJ1-5, with D tentatively TRBD1 (5 bases). Per germline, CDR1 MNHEY and CDR2 SVGAGI. This CDR3 is 11 amino acids long. V dropped 8 bases and J dropped 6 bases, with 8 bases sitting between them.

Here the CDR3 reads CAISESAAGELFF. The CDR3 nucleotides are TGTGCCATCAGTGAGTCGGCGGCCGGGGAGCTGTTTTTT. The chain links TRBV10-3 to TRBJ2-2; no reliable D call. Trimming removed 0 bases at V and 6 bases at J, with 5 bases between. Germline CDR1 reads ENHRY; CDR2 reads SYGVKD. This CDR3 comprises 13 residues.

This clone was observed once. The chain joins TRBV7-2 to TRBJ1-2; D ambiguous. V was cut by 0 bases and J by 4 bases, with 12 bases left in between. Germline V CDR1 and CDR2: SGHTA, FQGNSA. There are 15 residues in the CDR3. Here the CDR3 reads CASSLAPTSSYGYTF. DNA for the CDR3: TGTGCCAGCAGCTTAGCCCCGACGTCCTCCTATGGCTACACCTTC.

This clone was seen a few times. V and J are TRBV18 and TRBJ1-1; TRBD1 matches 7 bases. The germline V gene has CDR1 KGHSH and CDR2 LQKENI. This CDR3 contains 13 residues. J was trimmed by 1 base and V by 8 bases; bases with no gene match: 4. The CDR3 sequence: CASTDRENTEAFF. CDR3 nucleotide sequence: TGTGCCAGCACTGACAGGGAGAACACTGAAGCTTTCTTT.

The chain uses TRBV11-2 and TRBJ2-5; D might be TRBD1 (6 bases). The CDR3 has 17 residues. The germline gives CDR1 SGHAT, CDR2 FQNNGV. V lost 0 bases and J lost 3, with 17 bases in between. In DNA, the CDR3 is TGTGCCAGCAGCTTAGAGGGGATGGTGTGGGACAAAGAGACCCAGTACTTC. Amino acids: CASSLEGMVWDKETQYF.